This is a list of T cell receptor beta chains from one sample in a study of beta chain features in type 1 diabetes. Sequenced by immunoSEQ multiplex PCR; TCRdb stores in-frame clones only, minus some. This table holds about 180,000 clones, around 8% found once. Material: central memory CD4+ T cells from blood. The receptors here all came from a woman in her thirties or forties with type 1 diabetes. CDR3s include the opening cysteine and the closing phenylalanine or tryptophan. D genes are given only for firm matches. For some rows the clone size is stated as once, few or many, or as a class when expanded; others skip it.

D | J | size | V | DNA | CDR3
TRBD1 | TRBJ2-5 | NA | TRBV28 | TGTGCCAGCAGTCCCCGAGGAGGGACAGGGGGTAGGGAGACCCAGTACTTC | CASSPRGGTGGRETQYF
NA | TRBJ2-1 | NA | TRBV7-8 | TGTGCCAGCAGCCCTGGGACTTCAACAAATGAGCAGTTCTTC | CASSPGTSTNEQFF
TRBD1 | TRBJ2-4 | many | TRBV9 | TGTGCCAGCAGCGTAGGACAGGGGGACATTCAGTACTTC | CASSVGQGDIQYF
NA | TRBJ1-5 | many | TRBV2 | TGTGCCAGCAGTGTTGGGGCTAGCAATCAGCCCCAGCATTTT | CASSVGASNQPQHF
TRBD1 | TRBJ1-5 | few | TRBV7-2 | TGTGCCAGCAGCTTAGGAGACAGGGGGAATCAGCCCCAGCATTTT | CASSLGDRGNQPQHF
NA | TRBJ2-7 | NA | TRBV4-3 | TGCGCCAGCAGCCAAAAGGTACAGGGTAGAGGCGAGCAGTACTTC | CASSQKVQGRGEQYF
TRBD1 | TRBJ2-7 | NA | TRBV5-4 | TGTGCCAGCAGCCCGCGACAGGGGGTAGGTTCCTACGAGCAGTACTTC | CASSPRQGVGSYEQYF
TRBD1 | TRBJ1-5 | few | TRBV27 | TGTGCCAGTTCCCCGGGACAGGGAAGTCAGCCCCAGCATTTT | CASSPGQGSQPQHF
NA | TRBJ2-1 | few | TRBV5-1 | TGCGCCAGCAGCCTGATGGGCAGTAACAATGAGCAGTTCTTC | CASSLMGSNNEQFF
TRBD1 | TRBJ2-5 | few | TRBV7-2 | TGTGCCAGCAGCTTAGTGGGACAGGGAGGGGGAGAGACCCAGTACTTC | CASSLVGQGGGETQYF
NA | TRBJ1-5 | NA | TRBV13 | TGTGCCAGCAGCGCAGGGGTTTATCAGCCCCAGCATTTT | CASSAGVYQPQHF
TRBD2 | TRBJ2-1 | NA | TRBV9 | TGTGCCAGCAGCGTAAGTGCGGGACTAGCCTACAATGAGCAGTTCTTC | CASSVSAGLAYNEQFF
TRBD2 | TRBJ2-1 | few | TRBV9 | TGTGCCAGCAGCGTTAGCGGGAGGGCCGACAATGAGCAGTTCTTC | CASSVSGRADNEQFF
TRBD2 | TRBJ2-5 | NA | TRBV19 | TGTGCCAGTAGTCTGGCTTTAGCGGGAGCGGGAGAGACCCAGTACTTC | CASSLALAGAGETQYF
NA | TRBJ2-2 | few | TRBV4-2 | TGTGCCAGCAGCCGGATAGGGCAGGGAAGGACCGGGGAGCTGTTTTTT | CASSRIGQGRTGELFF
NA | TRBJ1-1 | NA | TRBV2 | TGTGCCAGCACTACGGACAGAGTGGCTTTCTTT | CASTTDRVAFF
TRBD1 | TRBJ2-7 | few | TRBV10-3 | TGTGCCATCAGTGGCGGGGAAACAGGGGGCATTTACGAGCAGTACTTC | CAISGGETGGIYEQYF
TRBD1 | TRBJ2-1 | few | TRBV20-1 | TGCAGTGCTAGACAGGGGGCGATGCAGTTCTTC | CSARQGAMQFF
NA | TRBJ2-3 | few | TRBV29-1 | TGCAGCGGCCGGAAGGGCGGGGGCACAGATACGCAGTATTTT | CSGRKGGGTDTQYF
NA | TRBJ2-1 | few | TRBV7-8 | TGTGCCAGCAGCTTAACAAATGAGCAGTTCTTC | CASSLTNEQFF
TRBD2 | TRBJ2-1 | few | TRBV2 | TGTGCCAGCAAATCCAGCGGGATCTACAATGAGCAGTTCTTC | CASKSSGIYNEQFF
NA | TRBJ2-2 | NA | TRBV5-1 | TGCGCCAGCAGCCCCGGTACCGGGGAGCTGTTTTTT | CASSPGTGELFF
TRBD2 | TRBJ2-3 | few | TRBV7-2 | TGTGCCAGCAGCTTAGAGGGTAGCGGGGGACCCGATACGCAGTATTTT | CASSLEGSGGPDTQYF
TRBD1 | TRBJ2-4 | NA | TRBV28 | TGTGCCAGCAGTCCACCGGGACAGAGAAACATTCAGTACTTC | CASSPPGQRNIQYF
NA | TRBJ1-1 | NA | TRBV5-1 | TGCGCCAGCAGCCCCTTGGGGGAGGGCACTGAAGCTTTCTTT | CASSPLGEGTEAFF
NA | TRBJ2-1 | NA | TRBV4-3 | TGCGCCAGCAGCCAATCGGTGACTTTTAGCTCCTACAATGAGCAGTTCTTC | CASSQSVTFSSYNEQFF
NA | TRBJ1-2 | NA | TRBV28 | TGTGCCAGCAGTTCCCTACAGGAGTCCTATGGCTACACCTTC | CASSSLQESYGYTF
TRBD1 | TRBJ1-1 | NA | TRBV7-2 | TGTGCCAGCAGCTTCGGACAGGTTGGGGTAGGAACTGAAGCTTTCTTT | CASSFGQVGVGTEAFF
NA | TRBJ2-3 | NA | TRBV5-6 | TGTGCCAGCAGCATGAGCTGGGGAGCTAGCACAGATACGCAGTATTTT | CASSMSWGASTDTQYF
TRBD2 | TRBJ2-1 | NA | TRBV9 | TGTGCCAGCAGCGTAGGGGTTGGGCGGGGGTACAATGAGCAGTTCTTC | CASSVGVGRGYNEQFF
TRBD1 | TRBJ2-1 | NA | TRBV12-5 | TGTGCTAGTGGTCCGCAGGGGGCTGATGAGCAGTTCTTC | CASGPQGADEQFF
TRBD1 | TRBJ2-7 | NA | TRBV5-1 | TGCGCCAGCAGTTCCCGGACAGGAACCTACGAGCAGTACTTC | CASSSRTGTYEQYF
NA | TRBJ2-5 | few | TRBV7-9 | TGTGCCAGCAGCACCAACTACAGGGACGAGACCCAGTACTTC | CASSTNYRDETQYF
TRBD1 | TRBJ1-4 | NA | TRBV25-1 | TGTGCCAGCAGCGACTCCTTGACAGGGGAGGAAAAACTGTTTTTT | CASSDSLTGEEKLFF
NA | TRBJ2-7 | many | TRBV28 | TGTGCCTCCCGCCTGACAGCCTACGAGCAGTACTTC | CASRLTAYEQYF
TRBD1 | TRBJ2-1 | NA | TRBV5-1 | TGCGCCAGCGGCACCGACAGGGGTGGCAATGAGCAGTTCTTC | CASGTDRGGNEQFF
NA | TRBJ1-2 | NA | TRBV4-2 | TGTGCCAGCAGCCAAACCTCCGGGGGGGCGGAAATCTATGGCTACACCTTC | CASSQTSGGAEIYGYTF
TRBD1 | TRBJ2-1 | few | TRBV27 | TGTGCCAGCAGTTTATCGGGCAGGGGGTCCTACAATGAGCAGTTCTTC | CASSLSGRGSYNEQFF
TRBD2 | TRBJ2-7 | NA | TRBV18 | TGTGCCAGCTCACCCACTAGCGGGACATCCTACGAGCAGTACTTC | CASSPTSGTSYEQYF
TRBD1 | TRBJ1-5 | NA | TRBV9 | TGTGCCAGCAGCCCGGGACAGGTTGGCAATCAGCCCCAGCATTTT | CASSPGQVGNQPQHF
NA | TRBJ2-1 | NA | TRBV5-1 | TGCGCCAGCAGCTTGGATGGGCAGTACAATGAGCAGTTCTTC | CASSLDGQYNEQFF